These 20 T cell receptor delta chains came from one sample sequenced in a study of γδ T cells in repeated Plasmodium falciparum infection (dated by TCRdb to the early 2020s). The library came from multiplex PCR. The sequencer was an Illumina MiSeq. With CATT, TCRdb called clones again from the public reads; duplicate DNA rows were later joined. This sample lists roughly 90,000 delta-chain clones; over 1.1% were detected once. The ten largest clonotypes hold under 9.5% of the sample. For bulk TCR repertoire analysis, Vgamma9/Vdelta2+ and Vdelta2-negative gammadelta T cell populations were flow-sorted out of peripheral blood mononuclear cells. The specimen was gamma-delta T cells from blood. All receptors derive from a pool of human donors (malaria-infected and uninfected, not separated).

In regard to this clone: A read error likely explains why the TCRdb protein, taken from a much larger clone, differs from this DNA's translation at residue 6; the protein shown is translated from the DNA. V usage is TRDV2 and J usage is TRDJ1; TRDD3 matches 7 bases. In the absence of a J gene in TCRdb, the DNA was matched to germline to assign it here. CDR1 GEAIGNYY and CDR2 EKD come from the germline V gene. CDR3 length equals 16 residues. Trimming at V came to 0 bases and at J to 0 bases, leaving 6 bases not matched to a gene. CDR3 nucleotide sequence: TGTGCCTGTGACACCGGGGGGATTTCGTACACCGATAAACTCATCTTT. As protein: CACDTGGISYTDKLIF.

This clone has more than one count but fewer than ten. The amino acid sequence in TCRdb belongs to a much larger clone and departs from this DNA's translation at residue 4, likely a sequencing read error; the sequence shown is translated from the DNA. The J gene is TRDJ1, the V gene TRDV1; 7 nucleotides match TRDD3. CDR1 TSWWSYY and CDR2 QGS come from the germline V gene. The CDR3 consists of 19 residues. V lost 6 bases and J lost 1; bases outside the gene matches: 20. Here the CDR3 reads CALGRLQNLLGASTDKLIF. The CDR3 nucleotides read TGTGCTCTTGGTCGCCTTCAGAATCTCCTGGGGGCTTCCACCGATAAACTCATCTTT.

This clone has only a few counts. TCRdb records a much larger clone's protein for this DNA, with a difference at residue 4 that likely arises from a read error; the protein given is the translation of the DNA. The chain recombines TRDV2 with TRDJ1; 12 bases are shared with TRDD3. No J gene is reported in TCRdb; it was inferred here by comparing the DNA with germline. Looked up from germline, CDR1 is GEAIGNYY and CDR2 is EKD. CDR3 length: 18 amino acids. J lost 0 bases, V lost 5 bases, and 12 bases had no gene match. The CDR3, as DNA: TGTGCCTGTGGCACGCTACTGGGGGATACTCAGTACACCGATAAACTCATCTTT. It encodes CACGTLLGDTQYTDKLIF.

This clone was found a few times. The protein TCRdb gives is from a much larger clone and does not agree with this DNA's translation at residue 10, likely a read error; the protein shown here comes from the DNA. This chain joins TRDV1 and TRDJ2, with D perhaps TRDD2 (6 bases). The J gene, missing from TCRdb, was assigned here through DNA to germline matching. Germline V gene lookup returns CDR1 TSWWSYY and CDR2 QGS. V was clipped by 2 bases and J by 6 bases, with 13 bases between them. This CDR3 has 15 residues. CDR3 sequence: CALGEGPFPAAQLFF. As DNA, the CDR3 is TGTGCTCTTGGGGAAGGGCCCTTCCCAGCAGCACAACTCTTCTTT.

This clone was detected a few times. TCRdb attributes to this sequence the protein of a much larger clone, which differs from the DNA translation at residue 20; a read error is likely, and the protein displayed is translated from the DNA. With the J gene uncalled, the V gene is TRDV1; the table's D call of TRDD3 was not tested on the DNA. Germline V gene data show CDR1 as TSWWSYY and CDR2 as QGS. The CDR3 extends over 22 amino acids. The CDR3: CALGGRLPTPYVLGDTADKRIF. For the CDR3, the DNA is TGTGCTCTTGGGGGACGCCTTCCTACGCCCTATGTACTGGGGGATACGGCCGATAAACGCATCTTT.

About this clone itself: A single base is all that separates this from a far larger clone, so a read error is likely. Other DNA sequences in the same sample also yield this CDR3. V gene TRDV1 combines with J gene TRDJ1; tentative D call: TRDD2 (7 bases). No J segment appears in TCRdb, so it was assigned here by matching the sequence to germline. Trimming shortened V by 4 bases and J by 4 bases, and 46 bases separated the two germline ends. The CDR3 extends over 25 amino acids. Per germline, CDR1 TSWWSYY and CDR2 QGS. The CDR3 region has the DNA TGTGCTCTTGGGGGCCAATTCCTACGCCGGAGGATTCAACACTCAGGGGGAGGGGGGGACGATAAACTCATCTTT. The encoded protein is CALGGQFLRRRIQHSGGGGDDKLIF.

In regard to this clone: The protein TCRdb gives is from a much larger clone and does not agree with this DNA's translation at residue 14, likely a read error; the protein shown here comes from the DNA. J is TRDJ1 and V is TRDV2, with 9 bases that match TRDD3. There are 18 residues in the CDR3. CDR1 is GEAIGNYY, CDR2 EKD, per germline. The CDR3 region has the DNA TGTGCCTGTGACACTTACGACTGGGGGACTTACCACACCGGTAAACTCATCTTT. Translated: CACDTYDWGTYHTGKLIF.

This clone was seen a few times. The gene calls are TRDV1 and TRDJ1; 7 nucleotides line up with TRDD3. The junction had 19 bases not matched to a gene; V was cut back by 5 bases and J by 1 base. The CDR3 is made up of 19 amino acids. Germline V gene data show CDR1 as TSWWSYY and CDR2 as QGS. CDR3 coding DNA: TGTGCTCTTGGGCTACTGGGAGGATCCCGGGGATATTTCACCGATAAACTCATCTTT. Its protein product is CALGLLGGSRGYFTDKLIF.

In its sample, this clone was seen many times. The chain employs TRDV1 and TRDJ1; 10 positions match TRDD3. V shed 4 bases, J shed 6 bases, and the junction held 35 bases outside the gene matches. The CDR3 extends over 24 amino acids. CDR1 is TSWWSYY and CDR2 is QGS in the germline V gene. The CDR3 coding sequence is TGTGCTCTTGGGGGGGCGGCGATTTCCTACCAGAGCCCTCGGTGGGGGATACCCGCTCATAAACTCATCTTT. This sequence encodes CALGGAAISYQSPRWGIPAHKLIF.

This clone has a count of ten or more. One base separates it from a far larger clone, so it is likely a read error. Other DNA sequences from this sample encode an identical CDR3 as well. Here the V gene is TRDV2, but the J gene went uncalled; the table's D call TRDD3 went unverified against the DNA. The length of the CDR3 is 18 residues. CDR1 GEAIGNYY and CDR2 EKD come from the germline V gene. This chain's CDR3 is CACDTVALGLGYTDKLIF. The CDR3 DNA follows: TGTGCCTGTGACACCGTGGCGCTGGGACTAGGTTACACCGATAAACTTATCTTT.

This clone was seen more than once but under ten times. A far larger clone lies a single base away; this is likely a read error. Other DNA sequences in the sample encode the same CDR3. V and J are TRDV1 and TRDJ1, with a tentative D call TRDD3 (5 bases). TCRdb gives no J gene; it was assigned here by matching the DNA to germline. The CDR3 is 14 residues long. The germline gives CDR1 TSWWSYY, CDR2 QGS. CDR3 in DNA: TGTGCCCTTGGGGAATGGCCCCACACCGATAAACTCATCTTT. Protein sequence: CALGEWPHTDKLIF.

This clone was observed a handful of times. TCRdb has a much larger clone's protein, which differs at residue 6 from the translation of this DNA, likely because of a read error; what is shown is the protein translated from the DNA. The chain joins TRDV2 to TRDJ1, with 9 bases lining up with TRDD3. TCRdb records no J gene; here it was assigned by comparing the DNA to germline. CDR1 is GEAIGNYY and CDR2 is EKD in the germline V gene. V was pared by 0 bases and J by 3 bases, with 4 bases of the junction left unmatched. CDR3 size: 15 residues. The CDR3 region is CACDTMGDRADKLIF. The CDR3 bases are TGTGCCTGTGACACCATGGGGGATAGGGCCGATAAACTCATCTTT.

On this clone: The protein TCRdb lists belongs to a much larger clone and differs from this DNA's translation at residue 6, which points to a read error; the protein shown is made from the DNA. The CDR3 nucleotides are TGTGCCTGTGACACCGCTTACTGGGGGATACACCCCCTCTCCTGGGACACCCGACAGATGTTTTTC. Encoded protein: CACDTAYWGIHPLSWDTRQMFF. The chain joins TRDV2 to TRDJ3; 12 bases map to TRDD3. The J gene, not given by TCRdb, was assigned here from a germline match of the nucleotide sequence. The V gene's germline CDR1 is GEAIGNYY and CDR2 EKD. Trimming took 0 bases from V and 0 from J; bases not matched to a gene: 11. This CDR3 has 22 amino acids.

This clone has more than one count but fewer than ten. TCRdb's entry gives the protein of a much larger clone, which mismatches this DNA's translation at residue 17, likely from a read error; the protein reported here is translated from the DNA. The rearrangement uses TRDV1 and TRDJ1; tentative D call: TRDD3 (10 bases). No J gene was available from TCRdb, and it was assigned here by a germline match of the DNA. Trimming stripped 2 bases from V and 1 base from J, with 44 bases between. The germline V gene has CDR1 TSWWSYY and CDR2 QGS. The CDR3 is 26 amino acids. CDR3 nucleotide sequence: TGTGCTCTTGGGGAAAGGAGGGGCCTTCCTACGATTGGGTACTGGGGGATGCGGAAGATCACCGATAAACTCATCTTT. It specifies CALGERRGLPTIGYWGMRKITDKLIF.

Note on this clone: A read error likely explains why the TCRdb protein, taken from a much larger clone, differs from this DNA's translation at residue 13; the protein shown is translated from the DNA. As DNA, the CDR3 is TGTGCTCTTGGGGAACGTTCCTCGTTCCTACGGGTCCGGGGTCCGCGGGCAGCACAACTCTTCTTT. It specifies CALGERSSFLRVRGPRAAQLFF. This rearrangement joins TRDV1 to TRDJ2; 7 nucleotides match TRDD2. TCRdb supplies no J gene; here it was assigned by aligning the nucleotide sequence to germline. Germline V gives CDR1 TSWWSYY, CDR2 QGS. J gave up 6 bases and V 1 base, and 26 bases lay outside the gene matches. The CDR3 spans 22 residues.

As concerns this clone: The protein recorded in TCRdb matches a much larger clone and deviates from this DNA's translation at residue 17, suggesting a read error; the protein here is obtained by translating the DNA. This chain uses TRDV1 with TRDJ1, with TRDD3 identical over 13 bases. Trimming at V came to 2 bases and at J to 1 base, leaving 22 bases not matched to a gene. Germline CDR1 reads TSWWSYY; CDR2 reads QGS. CDR3 length: 23 residues. The CDR3 sequence: CALGERGMTFTGGYAVCTDKLIF. In DNA, the CDR3 is TGTGCTCTTGGGGAAAGGGGCATGACTTTCACTGGGGGATACGCGGTGTGCACCGATAAACTCATCTTT.

This clone was seen many times. DNA of the CDR3: TGTGCTCTTGGGAACCTTGAGGGGGGATTTTGCTGGGACACCCGACAGATGTTTTTC. This gives the protein CALGNLEGGFCWDTRQMFF. V is TRDV1 and J is TRDJ3; 7 nucleotides align to TRDD3. The junction had 13 bases not matched to a gene; V was cut back by 5 bases and J by 3 bases. The germline V gene has CDR1 TSWWSYY and CDR2 QGS. This CDR3 spans 19 amino acids.

A few counts support this clone. The TCRdb protein comes from a much larger clone and disagrees with this DNA's translation at residue 16, likely due to a read error; the protein given here is derived from the DNA. The V and J genes are TRDV1 and TRDJ1; 9 bases are shared with TRDD3. The germline V gene encodes CDR1 TSWWSYY and CDR2 QGS. The CDR3 is 20 amino acids. In DNA, the CDR3 is TGTGCTCTTGGGGCTTCCTCCTGGGGATACGTGGATTGGTACACCAATAAACTCATCTTT. Amino acids: CALGASSWGYVDWYTNKLIF.

Details on this clone: A far larger clone is one base from this, pointing to a likely read error. Other DNA sequences in this sample translate to the same CDR3. This chain uses TRDV2 with TRDJ1; 12 bases are shared with TRDD3. The CDR3 has 16 residues. From germline, CDR1 is GEAIGNYY and CDR2 EKD. Trimming cost V 4 bases and J 4 bases; bases outside gene matches: 9. This CDR3 reads CACDSLLGDTHDKLIF. CDR3 coding DNA: TGTGCCTGTGATTCCTTACTGGGGGATACCCACGATAAACTCATCTTT.

This clone was counted only a few times. For this DNA, TCRdb reports the protein of a much larger clone, which diverges at residue 21, most likely from a read error; the protein presented here is translated directly from the DNA. This CDR3 is CALGESKNEGAPLLPYTDKLTF. Here the CDR3 DNA reads TGTGCTCTTGGGGAATCTAAAAATGAGGGGGCGCCACTCCTACCTTACACCGATAAACTCACCTTT. The V gene is given as TRDV1, and no J gene call is available; the D call in the table, TRDD3, was not verified against the DNA. Germline V gene sequence: CDR1 TSWWSYY, CDR2 QGS. The CDR3 runs to 22 residues.